Following are 26 T cell receptor beta chains from one sample sequenced in a study of T cell responses to AZD1222 COVID-19 vaccine. The table came from immunoSEQ multiplex PCR; TCRdb's copy has only in-frame clones and leaves some out. Here the sample spans approximately 110,000 clones, more than 75% being singletons. Sequences were derived from peripheral blood, sampled on day 0 of AZD1222 vaccination. These receptors originate from an adult in good health.

The gene calls are TRBV19 and TRBJ2-3; 8 bases align to TRBD1. The length of the CDR3 is 13 residues. Losses at the gene ends were 7 bases for V and 3 bases for J; bases not matched to a gene: 3. CDR1 and CDR2 from the germline V gene are LNHDA and SQIVND (reference sequence). The DNA for the CDR3 is TGTGCCAGTAAGGGGACAGGTACAGATACGCAGTATTTT. Residues: CASKGTGTDTQYF.

V usage is TRBV7-8 and J usage is TRBJ1-1; 7 nucleotides line up with TRBD1. V lost 4 bases, J lost 3 bases, and 2 bases stayed unmatched. The CDR3 is 13 amino acids. Germline V gene lookup returns CDR1 SGHVS and CDR2 FQNEAQ. CDR3 nucleotide sequence: TGTGCCAGCAGCTGGACAGGATACACTGAAGCTTTCTTT. This translates into CASSWTGYTEAFF.

CDR3 in amino acids: CASSQRPAGGNTGELFF. Here the CDR3 DNA reads TGCGCCAGCAGCCAAAGACCGGCGGGGGGGAACACCGGGGAGCTGTTTTTT. V gene TRBV4-1 combines with J gene TRBJ2-2, with TRBD2 identical over 8 bases. Losses at the gene ends were 2 bases for V and 1 base for J; bases not matched to a gene: 6. The CDR3 contains 17 residues. CDR1 is MGHRA and CDR2 is YSYEKL in the germline V gene.

The V and J genes are TRBV4-2 and TRBJ1-1; D remains unclear. Trimming cost V 0 bases and J 1 base, with 9 bases left between them. This CDR3 has 15 amino acids. CDR1 is LGHNA, CDR2 YNFKEQ, per germline. The CDR3 is CASSQDLNGNTEAFF. As DNA, the CDR3 is TGTGCCAGCAGCCAAGATCTTAACGGGAACACTGAAGCTTTCTTT.

The V gene is TRBV2, the J gene TRBJ1-1, with TRBD1 matching 9 bases. Per the germline V gene, CDR1 is SNHLY and CDR2 is FYNNEI. The CDR3 is 14 residues long. With 6 bases clipped from V and 4 bases from J, the junction kept 6 bases outside the gene matches. The CDR3 spells CASSGTGFGTEAFF. In DNA, the CDR3 is TGTGCCAGCAGCGGGACAGGGTTCGGCACTGAAGCTTTCTTT.

The gene calls are TRBV2 and TRBJ1-6, with TRBD1 as a possible D gene (6 bases). Looked up from germline, CDR1 is SNHLY and CDR2 is FYNNEI. This CDR3 is built from 15 residues. Between the trimmed V and J ends, which lost 0 bases and 7 bases, there was a span of 10 bases. The DNA of the CDR3 is TGTGCCAGCAGTGAAGCCGGGACACCAAATTCACCCCTCCACTTT. This codes for CASSEAGTPNSPLHF.

This clone was observed a single time. J is TRBJ1-6 and V is TRBV12-3 or TRBV12-4; tentatively, D is TRBD1 (5 bases). Trimming removed 3 bases at V and 14 bases at J, with 14 bases between. The CDR3 runs 13 residues. This CDR3 reads CASSLGREGSLHF. The CDR3 DNA reads as TGTGCCAGCAGTTTGGGCAGGGAAGGATCCCTCCACTTT.

The rearrangement links TRBV9 to TRBJ1-1; D is perhaps TRBD1 (5 bases). Trimming shortened V by 0 bases and J by 6 bases, and 9 bases separated the two germline ends. CDR3 length: 13 amino acids. Germline CDR1 is SGDLS and CDR2 is YYNGEE. CDR3 nucleotide sequence: TGTGCCAGCAGCGTAGGAACGGGGGCTGAAGCTTTCTTT. It specifies CASSVGTGAEAFF.

The chain recombines TRBV4-2 with TRBJ1-1, with 8 positions matching TRBD1. CDR3 length equals 18 residues. In germline, CDR1 is LGHNA, CDR2 YNFKEQ. The ends lost 0 bases at V and 3 bases at J; junction bases unmatched: 12. The chain's CDR3 is CASSQEKAQGAGDTEAFF. CDR3 nucleotide sequence: TGTGCCAGCAGCCAAGAGAAAGCCCAGGGGGCTGGGGACACTGAAGCTTTCTTT.

This clone was counted a single time. The chain combines TRBV9 with TRBJ1-3; D is unresolved. Germline CDR1 reads SGDLS; CDR2 reads YYNGEE. The CDR3 runs to 12 residues. Trimming took off 4 bases at V and 3 bases at J, with 5 bases between the two ends. The CDR3 reads CASSTSGNTIYF. The CDR3 DNA reads TGTGCCAGCAGCACCAGTGGAAACACCATATATTTT.

The genes are TRBV6-5 and TRBJ1-2; no reliable D call. The V gene lost 6 bases and the J gene lost 1 base, with 15 bases spanning the gap. Germline-derived CDR1 and CDR2 are MNHEY and SVGAGI. CDR3 length: 15 residues. The CDR3 is CASSLITTINYGYTF. DNA of the CDR3: TGTGCCAGCAGCCTTATTACGACGATTAACTATGGCTACACCTTC.

The chain links TRBV4-1 to TRBJ2-7; tentative D call: TRBD1 (5 bases). The length of the CDR3 is 17 residues. CDR1 is MGHRA and CDR2 is YSYEKL in the germline V gene. V shed 3 bases and J shed 3 bases, with 21 bases lying between them. CDR3 residues: CASSHKETAASFYEQYF. Written as DNA, the CDR3 is TGCGCCAGCAGCCATAAGGAGACAGCTGCCAGTTTCTACGAGCAGTACTTC.

The V gene is TRBV7-9, the J gene TRBJ1-2; D call uncertain. Germline CDR1 reads SEHNR; CDR2 reads FQNEAQ (reference sequence). Trimming removed 1 base at V and 0 bases at J, with 6 bases between. The CDR3 contains 14 residues. CDR3 amino acids: CASSLVTANYGYTF. DNA of the CDR3: TGTGCCAGCAGCTTAGTGACTGCTAACTATGGCTACACCTTC.

The chain couples TRBV6-5 to TRBJ2-1; possible D gene TRBD2, 5 bases. Germline lookup yields CDR1 MNHEY and CDR2 SVGAGI. Trimming shortened V by 10 bases and J by 5 bases, and 12 bases separated the two germline ends. CDR3 length: 12 residues. The CDR3 region has the DNA TGTGCCACCCACGGGATCAACAATGAGCAGTTCTTC. This codes for CATHGINNEQFF.

The chain combines TRBV4-2 with TRBJ2-7, with 7 bases aligning to TRBD1. Germline V gene lookup returns CDR1 LGHNA and CDR2 YNFKEQ. The CDR3 is 15 residues long. V lost 0 bases and J lost 0; bases outside the gene matches: 2. DNA for the CDR3: TGTGCCAGCAGCCAAGAAGGGGGCAGCTCCTACGAGCAGTACTTC. Its translation: CASSQEGGSSYEQYF.

The J gene is TRBJ1-1, the V gene TRBV19; D remains ambiguous. The CDR3 extends over 13 amino acids. V shed 5 bases and J shed 2 bases, with 9 bases lying between them. Per germline, CDR1 LNHDA and CDR2 SQIVND (reference sequence). The CDR3 is CASSWTKNTEAFF. CDR3 DNA: TGTGCCAGTAGTTGGACGAAAAACACTGAAGCTTTCTTT.

The V call is TRBV27, the J call TRBJ2-1, with unresolved D. Trimming left V 6 bases short and J 0 bases short, with 12 bases between. Per the germline V gene, CDR1 is MNHEY and CDR2 is SMNVEV (reference sequence). The CDR3 runs to 15 residues. The CDR3 spells CASSPSVSSYNEQFF. The CDR3 DNA sequence: TGTGCCAGCAGCCCATCAGTGAGCTCCTACAATGAGCAGTTCTTC.

The rearrangement uses TRBV13 and TRBJ1-4; maybe TRBD1 (5 bases). This CDR3 is built from 13 residues. With 6 bases removed from V and 10 bases from J, the gap between germline ends came to 15 bases. CDR1 and CDR2 (germline): PRHDT, FYEKMQ (reference sequence). The CDR3 DNA reads TGTGCCAGCAGTTCCAGGGATGGCGGAAAACTGTTTTTT. Translation: CASSSRDGGKLFF.

V usage is TRBV10-3 and J usage is TRBJ2-5; D unresolved. Per germline, CDR1 ENHRY and CDR2 SYGVKD. The CDR3 is 12 amino acids. Trimming shortened V by 1 base and J by 0 bases, and 0 bases separated the two germline ends. The CDR3 region has the DNA TGTGCCATCAGTGAGTACCAAGAGACCCAGTACTTC. Its translation: CAISEYQETQYF.

The chain couples TRBV27 to TRBJ1-5; the D is unclear. V gave up 1 base and J gave up 11 bases, with 15 bases separating them. Germline loops: CDR1 MNHEY, CDR2 SMNVEV (reference sequence). CDR3 length equals 14 residues. The CDR3 DNA reads as TGTGCCAGCAGTTTATTGGGCCCGCCACTGACCCAGCATTTT. Translated: CASSLLGPPLTQHF.

This sequence joins TRBV5-1 and TRBJ1-1; D may be TRBD1 (6 bases). The CDR3 has 15 residues. The germline V and J ends were trimmed by 0 bases and 0 bases, with 9 bases remaining between them. Germline V gives CDR1 SGHRS, CDR2 YFSETQ. CDR3 protein: CASSLATGMNTEAFF. In DNA form, the CDR3 reads TGCGCCAGCAGCTTGGCAACAGGGATGAACACTGAAGCTTTCTTT. Full variable domain (outside the CDR3, taken from reference TRBV5-1 and TRBJ1-1): KAGVTQTPRYLIKTRGQQVTLSCSPISGHRSVSWYQQTPGQGLQFLFEYFSETQRNKGNFPGRFSGRQFSNSRSEMNVSTLELGDSALYLCASSLATGMNTEAFFGQGTRLTVV.

The CDR3 DNA reads TGTGCCAGCAGCTTAGAGGGGGCTTTCGGCAATCAGCCCCAGCATTTT. Translation: CASSLEGAFGNQPQHF. The chain joins TRBV7-9 to TRBJ1-5; 7 bases are shared with TRBD1. J lost 2 bases, V lost 1 base, and 5 bases had no gene match. CDR3 length equals 16 residues. CDR1 is SEHNR, CDR2 FQNEAQ, per germline (reference sequence).

This chain connects TRBV27 to TRBJ2-7; D is ambiguous. Germline V lookup: CDR1 MNHEY, CDR2 SMNVEV (reference sequence). V lost 4 bases and J 5 bases, leaving 3 bases between the germline ends. This CDR3 contains 10 residues. The CDR3 DNA sequence: TGTGCCAGCAGTTCCCACGAGCAGTACTTC. The encoded protein is CASSSHEQYF.

The CDR3 sequence is CASSIFGAEEQYF. The CDR3 DNA reads as TGTGCCAGTAGTATATTCGGAGCGGAGGAGCAGTACTTC. The chain is built from TRBV19 and TRBJ2-7, with D perhaps matching TRBD2 (5 bases). Trimming left V 2 bases short and J 7 bases short, with 12 bases between. CDR1 LNHDA and CDR2 SQIVND come from the germline V gene (reference sequence). The CDR3 is 13 amino acids.

The V gene is TRBV2, the J gene TRBJ1-4; D call uncertain. Trimming took 6 bases from V and 8 from J, leaving 16 bases between them. CDR1 and CDR2 (germline): SNHLY, FYNNEI. The CDR3 length is 14 residues. The CDR3 DNA reads TGTGCCAGCAGCCCCGGCCCAATACGGGAAAAACTGTTTTTT. Residues: CASSPGPIREKLFF.

This chain connects TRBV4-3 to TRBJ1-6; 7 bases line up with TRBD1. Looked up from germline, CDR1 is LGHNA and CDR2 is YSLEER. Unmatched junction bases numbered 4, after V lost 0 bases and J lost 8 bases. CDR3 length: 15 amino acids. The CDR3 DNA is TGCGCCAGCAGCCAAGAACAGGGGTGGGATTCACCCCTCCACTTT. Protein product: CASSQEQGWDSPLHF.